The subject of this entry is one T cell receptor (beta chain). The antigen is unknown. Primers: 60 Vbeta forward and 13 Jbeta reverse. Here immunoSEQ multiplex PCR was the method, and the copy in TCRdb shows in-frame clones only, minus some. The top ten clones hold 6% of a sample with over 80,000 clones, roughly 79% of them seen once. This sample was taken from a study of cytomegalovirus exposure and HLA in healthy donors. Study findings and constraints: Generally TCR sequences proved uncommon, though certain public TCRs appeared in numerous donors. In a later analysis, common viral pathogens appeared linked to several of the most significant clusters. The presence/absence work took it that sequencing depth was about the same across donors. A missense DCLRE1C variant was associated with V- and J-gene trimming of TCR beta chains in a later analysis, and an independent cohort replicated the association.

Germline assignment: CDR1 LGHNA and CDR2 YSLEER. This CDR3 spans 15 amino acids. The V gene lost 0 bases and the J gene lost 4 bases, with 9 bases spanning the gap. Sequencing was carried out using PBMCs. The chain couples TRBV4-3 to TRBJ2-2; D unresolved. The clonotype originates from a female donor in good health and CMV-seronegative. The CDR3 here is CASSQDPYSTGELFF. CDR3 nucleotide sequence: TGCGCCAGCAGCCAAGATCCGTATTCCACCGGGGAGCTGTTTTTT.